This T cell receptor beta chain came from a study of cytomegalovirus exposure and HLA in healthy donors. Study observations and caveats: Earlier analysis looked at TCR beta V segments, and most were productive about 87% or about 30% of the time.

CDR3 length: 13 residues. V was clipped by 5 bases and J by 3 bases; unmatched bases: 3. CDR1 is ENHRY and CDR2 is SYGVKD in the germline V gene. This clone occurred once. Its antigen is unidentified. Both 60 Vbeta primers and 13 Jbeta primers went into the PCR. Clones were read by immunoSEQ multiplex PCR, and TCRdb kept only the in-frame ones, dropping some. This table holds about 190,000 clones, 60% to 80% found once. V is TRBV10-3 and J is TRBJ1-1; TRBD1 agrees at 7 bases. The receptor was isolated from a woman aged 25-40 years in good health and CMV-seropositive. The specimen was PBMCs. CDR3 in DNA: TGTGCCATCAGTCCACAGGGGTACACTGAAGCTTTCTTT. Its protein is CAISPQGYTEAFF.